These T cell receptor beta chains were read from a single sample in a study of blood T cell repertoires in COVID-19. The table came from immunoSEQ multiplex PCR; TCRdb's copy has only in-frame clones and leaves some out. The data contain 150,000 to 200,000 clones, 92% of them singletons. Sequences were obtained from peripheral blood. The receptor set was obtained from a man younger than 40 with COVID-19, enrolled during active disease. The CDR3 runs from the conserved cysteine through the conserved F or W. A D gene is named only where the DNA matches it firmly. Clone sizes are given selectively: once, few, many, or a class where the clone is expanded.

clone_size j_call d_call v_call cdr3_nt cdr3_aa
NA TRBJ2-5 NA TRBV27 TGTGCCAGCAGTTTAACCGACGGACGTCAGGGAGAGACCCAGTACTTC CASSLTDGRQGETQYF
NA TRBJ1-5 NA TRBV6-6 TGTGCCAGCAGTACCGACAGGCAGCCCCAGCATTTT CASSTDRQPQHF
once TRBJ2-1 TRBD2 TRBV27 TGTGCCAGCCACTCATTACTAGCGGGCCCCTACAATGAGCAGTTCTTC CASHSLLAGPYNEQFF
NA TRBJ2-7 TRBD1 TRBV28 TGTGCCAGCAGTCGACGGGACAGGGGAGGATACGAGCAGTACTTC CASSRRDRGGYEQYF
NA TRBJ2-7 NA TRBV7-2 TGTGCCAGCAGCTTCCATCTAAGGGGCGAGCAGTACTTC CASSFHLRGEQYF
NA TRBJ1-6 TRBD1 TRBV30 TGTGCCAGACAGGGGGCGTACAATTCACCCCTCCACTTT CARQGAYNSPLHF
once TRBJ1-5 TRBD1 TRBV27 TGTGCCAGCAGCTCGGACAGGAATAGCAATCAGCCCCAGCATTTT CASSSDRNSNQPQHF
once TRBJ2-3 NA TRBV19 TGTGCCAGTAGTGGGCTAGAGGGAGATACGCAGTATTTT CASSGLEGDTQYF
NA TRBJ1-2 TRBD1 TRBV7-9 TGTGCCAGCAGCGAACAGGGGGGCTATGGCTACACCTTC CASSEQGGYGYTF
NA TRBJ2-1 TRBD2 TRBV6-6 TGTGCCAGCAGTCAGGGACTAGCGGGGGCCCAGAGCTCCTACAATGAGCAGTTCTTC CASSQGLAGAQSSYNEQFF
NA TRBJ1-1 NA TRBV29-1 TGCAGCGGGAGGGAGAACACTGAAGCTTTCTTT CSGRENTEAFF
NA TRBJ1-2 TRBD1 TRBV15 TGTGCCACCAGCAGAGCTACAGGGGAGGGCTACACCTTC CATSRATGEGYTF
NA TRBJ1-4 NA TRBV19 TGTGCCAGTAGCCCCCCTTTGGGCAGGGCGAGTGAAAAACTGTTTTTT CASSPPLGRASEKLFF
NA TRBJ2-7 NA TRBV27 TGTGCCAGCAGTTTTCGACTCACGAGCCTCTACGAGCAGTACTTC CASSFRLTSLYEQYF
NA TRBJ2-1 TRBD1 TRBV5-1 TGCGCCAGCAGCTTACCGGGACAGGGAACGAGCTCCTACAATGAGCAGTTCTTC CASSLPGQGTSSYNEQFF
NA TRBJ2-5 TRBD2 TRBV2 TGTGCCAGCAGTCCTAGCGGGAAAGAGACCCAGTACTTC CASSPSGKETQYF
NA TRBJ1-1 TRBD1 TRBV20-1 TGCAGGGGGACAGGGGGCACTGAAGCTTTCTTT CRGTGGTEAFF
few TRBJ2-7 TRBD1 TRBV4-2 TGTGCCAGCAGCCAAGGGACAGGGGGCTCCTACGAGCAGTACTTC CASSQGTGGSYEQYF
NA TRBJ2-7 TRBD1 TRBV5-1 TGCGCCAGCAGCTTGGTGTCAGGGGGCACCTACGAGCAGTACTTC CASSLVSGGTYEQYF
NA TRBJ2-1 NA TRBV4-2 TGTGCCAGCAGCCCTAGTGGCTATGAGCAGTTCTTC CASSPSGYEQFF